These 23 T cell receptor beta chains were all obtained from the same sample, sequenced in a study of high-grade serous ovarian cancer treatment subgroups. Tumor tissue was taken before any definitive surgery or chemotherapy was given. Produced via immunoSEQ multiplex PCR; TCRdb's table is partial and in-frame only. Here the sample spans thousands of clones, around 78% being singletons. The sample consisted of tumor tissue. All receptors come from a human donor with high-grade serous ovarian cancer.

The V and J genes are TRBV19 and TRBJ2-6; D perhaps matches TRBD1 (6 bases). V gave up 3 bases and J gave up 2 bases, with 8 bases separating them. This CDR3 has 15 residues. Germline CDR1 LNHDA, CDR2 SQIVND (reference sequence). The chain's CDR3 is CASSIRQAGANVLTF. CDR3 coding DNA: TGTGCCAGTAGTATCAGACAGGCTGGGGCCAACGTCCTGACTTTC.

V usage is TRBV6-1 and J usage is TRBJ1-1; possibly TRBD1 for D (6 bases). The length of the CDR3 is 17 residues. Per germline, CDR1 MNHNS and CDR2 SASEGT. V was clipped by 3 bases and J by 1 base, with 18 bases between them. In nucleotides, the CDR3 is TGTGCCAGCAGTGATTACAATTGGGACACTTCGAACACTGAAGCTTTCTTT. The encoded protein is CASSDYNWDTSNTEAFF.

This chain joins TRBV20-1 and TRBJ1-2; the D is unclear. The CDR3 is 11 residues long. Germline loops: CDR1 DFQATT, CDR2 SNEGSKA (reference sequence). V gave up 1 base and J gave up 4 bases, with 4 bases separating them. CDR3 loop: CSARVSYGYTF. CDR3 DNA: TGCAGTGCTAGAGTCAGCTATGGCTACACCTTC.

The CDR3 sequence is CASSYLGAYNEQFF. CDR3 DNA sequence: TGTGCCAGCAGTTATTTGGGGGCCTACAATGAGCAGTTCTTC. The J gene is TRBJ2-1, the V gene TRBV6-9, with D possibly called TRBD1 or TRBD2 (5 bases each). This CDR3 spans 14 amino acids. The V gene lost 1 base and the J gene lost 2 bases, with 6 bases spanning the gap. CDR1 MNHGY and CDR2 SVAAGI come from the germline V gene.

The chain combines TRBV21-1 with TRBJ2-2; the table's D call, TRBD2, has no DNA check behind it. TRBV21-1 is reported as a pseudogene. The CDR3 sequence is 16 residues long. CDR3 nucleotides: TGTGCCAGCAGCAAAGCGGGTAGCGGGGGGCATGGGGAGCTGTTTTTT. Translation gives CASSKAGSGGHGELFF.

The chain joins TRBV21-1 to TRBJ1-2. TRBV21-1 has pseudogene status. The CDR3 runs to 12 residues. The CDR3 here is CASSRGLSRYTF. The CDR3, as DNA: TGTGCCAGCAGCAGAGGGCTGTCTCGCTACACCTTC.

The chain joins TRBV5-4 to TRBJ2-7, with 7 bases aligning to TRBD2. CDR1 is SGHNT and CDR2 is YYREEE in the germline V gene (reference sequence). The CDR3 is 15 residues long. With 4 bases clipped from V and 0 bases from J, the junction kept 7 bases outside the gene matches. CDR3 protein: CASSPGGGTSYEQYF. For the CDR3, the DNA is TGTGCCAGCAGCCCCGGCGGGGGAACCTCCTACGAGCAGTACTTC.

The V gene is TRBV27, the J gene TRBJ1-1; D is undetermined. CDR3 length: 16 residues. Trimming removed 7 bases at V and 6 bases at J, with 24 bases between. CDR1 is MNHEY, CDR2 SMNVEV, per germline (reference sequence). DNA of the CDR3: TGTGCCAGCACAAATAACCGGTATGGCGGCGTCTCTGAAGCTTTCTTT. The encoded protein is CASTNNRYGGVSEAFF.

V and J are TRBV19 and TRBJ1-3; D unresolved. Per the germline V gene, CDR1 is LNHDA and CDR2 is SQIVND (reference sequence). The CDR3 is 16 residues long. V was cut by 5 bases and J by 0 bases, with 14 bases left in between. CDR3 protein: CASSRNHPSSGNTIYF. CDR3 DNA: TGTGCCAGTAGTCGTAATCACCCAAGCTCTGGAAACACCATATATTTT.

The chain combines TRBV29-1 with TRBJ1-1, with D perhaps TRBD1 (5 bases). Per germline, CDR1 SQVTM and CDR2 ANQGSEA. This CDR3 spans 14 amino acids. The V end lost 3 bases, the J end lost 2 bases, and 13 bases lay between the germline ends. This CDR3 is CSVDWDRLNTEAFF. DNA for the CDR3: TGCAGCGTTGATTGGGACCGATTAAACACTGAAGCTTTCTTT.

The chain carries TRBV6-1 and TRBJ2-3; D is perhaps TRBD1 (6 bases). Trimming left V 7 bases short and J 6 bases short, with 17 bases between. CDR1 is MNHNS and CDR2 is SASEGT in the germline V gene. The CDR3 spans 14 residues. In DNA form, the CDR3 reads TGTGCCAGCAACCTACAGGGTAGTTTTGATACGCAGTATTTT. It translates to CASNLQGSFDTQYF.

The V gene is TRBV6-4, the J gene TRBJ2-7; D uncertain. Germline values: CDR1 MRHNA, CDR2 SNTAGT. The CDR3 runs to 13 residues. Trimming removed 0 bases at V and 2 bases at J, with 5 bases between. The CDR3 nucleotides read TGTGCCAGCAGTGACTCTCAAACCTACGAGCAGTACTTC. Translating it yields CASSDSQTYEQYF.

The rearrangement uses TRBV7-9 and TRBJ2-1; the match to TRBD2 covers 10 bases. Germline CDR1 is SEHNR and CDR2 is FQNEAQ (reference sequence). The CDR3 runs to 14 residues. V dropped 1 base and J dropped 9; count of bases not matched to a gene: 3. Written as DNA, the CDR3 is TGTGCCAGCAGCTTAGAAGGACTAGCGGCTGAGCAGTTCTTC. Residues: CASSLEGLAAEQFF.

CDR3 in amino acids: CASSLGQARTGELFF. CDR3 in DNA: TGTGCCAGCAGCTTAGGACAGGCCCGCACCGGGGAGCTGTTTTTT. J is TRBJ2-2 and V is TRBV7-8, with TRBD1 as a possible D gene (6 bases). The germline V and J ends were trimmed by 1 base and 4 bases, with 10 bases remaining between them. There are 15 residues in the CDR3. Germline loops: CDR1 SGHVS, CDR2 FQNEAQ.

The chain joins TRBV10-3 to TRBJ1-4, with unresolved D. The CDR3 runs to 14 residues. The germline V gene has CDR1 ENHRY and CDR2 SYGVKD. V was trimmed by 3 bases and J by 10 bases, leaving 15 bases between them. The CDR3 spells CAISDAGLLGKLFF. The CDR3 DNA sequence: TGTGCCATCAGTGATGCGGGGTTGTTGGGAAAACTGTTTTTT.

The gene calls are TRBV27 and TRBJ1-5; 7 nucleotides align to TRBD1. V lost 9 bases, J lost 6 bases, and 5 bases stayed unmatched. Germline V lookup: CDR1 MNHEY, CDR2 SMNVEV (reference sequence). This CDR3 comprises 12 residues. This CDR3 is CASGTVGQPQHF. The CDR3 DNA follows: TGTGCCAGTGGGACAGTGGGTCAGCCCCAGCATTTT.

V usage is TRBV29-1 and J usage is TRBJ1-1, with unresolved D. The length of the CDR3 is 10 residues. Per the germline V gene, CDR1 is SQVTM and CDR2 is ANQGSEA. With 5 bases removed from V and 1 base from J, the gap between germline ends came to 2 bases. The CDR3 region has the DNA TGCAGCGTTTGGAACACTGAAGCTTTCTTT. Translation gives CSVWNTEAFF.

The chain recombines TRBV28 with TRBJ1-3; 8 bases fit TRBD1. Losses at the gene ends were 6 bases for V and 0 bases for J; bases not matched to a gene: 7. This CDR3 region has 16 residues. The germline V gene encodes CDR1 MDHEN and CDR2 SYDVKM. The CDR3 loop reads CASSSGQAFSGNTIYF. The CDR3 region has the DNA TGTGCCAGCAGCTCGGGACAGGCCTTCTCTGGAAACACCATATATTTT.

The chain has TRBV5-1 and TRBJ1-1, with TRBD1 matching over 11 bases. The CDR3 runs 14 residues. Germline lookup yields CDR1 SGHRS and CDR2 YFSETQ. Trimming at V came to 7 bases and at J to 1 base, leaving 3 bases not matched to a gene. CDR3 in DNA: TGCGCCAGCGGGACAGGGGGATCGAACACTGAAGCTTTCTTT. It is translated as CASGTGGSNTEAFF.

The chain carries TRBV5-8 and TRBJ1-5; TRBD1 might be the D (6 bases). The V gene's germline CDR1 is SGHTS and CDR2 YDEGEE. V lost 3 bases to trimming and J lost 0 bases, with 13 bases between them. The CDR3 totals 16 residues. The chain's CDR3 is CASSSTGAGSNQPQHF. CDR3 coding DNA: TGTGCCAGCAGCTCGACGGGGGCGGGTAGCAATCAGCCCCAGCATTTT.

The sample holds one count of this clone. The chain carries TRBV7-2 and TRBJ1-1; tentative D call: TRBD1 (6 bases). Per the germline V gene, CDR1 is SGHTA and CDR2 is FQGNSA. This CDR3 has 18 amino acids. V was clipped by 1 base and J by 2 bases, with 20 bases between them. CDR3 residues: CASSLVFGGLFPNTEAFF. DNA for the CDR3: TGTGCCAGCAGCTTAGTCTTTGGGGGGCTGTTCCCTAACACTGAAGCTTTCTTT.

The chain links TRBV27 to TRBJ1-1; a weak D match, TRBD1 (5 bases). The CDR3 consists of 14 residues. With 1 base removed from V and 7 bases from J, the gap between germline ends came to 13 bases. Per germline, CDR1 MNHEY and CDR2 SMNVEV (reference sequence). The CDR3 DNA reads TGTGCCAGCAGTTTATTCAGGGATGACGGTGAAGCTTTCTTT. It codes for CASSLFRDDGEAFF.

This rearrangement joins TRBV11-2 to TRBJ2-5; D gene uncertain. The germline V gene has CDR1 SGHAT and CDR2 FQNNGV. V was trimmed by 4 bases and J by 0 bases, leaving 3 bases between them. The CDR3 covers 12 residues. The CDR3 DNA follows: TGTGCCAGCAGCTACAACCAAGAGACCCAGTACTTC. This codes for CASSYNQETQYF.